These T cell receptor beta chains were read from a single sample in a study of blood T cell repertoires in COVID-19. The method was immunoSEQ multiplex PCR; TCRdb's version includes in-frame clones alone and lacks a portion of them. The sample consists of 68,000 or so clones, roughly four fifths of them appearing once. The sample comprised peripheral blood. The receptors derive from a human donor in a cohort sampled during active COVID-19. Each CDR3 is given with its conserved first and last residue. Fields, in order: V gene, CDR3 length, CDR3 protein.

V gene: TRBV7-9; CDR3 length: 14; CDR3 protein: CASSLRQGVGEQFF
V gene: TRBV11-3; CDR3 length: 14; CDR3 protein: CASSSLAGGGTQYF
V gene: TRBV14; CDR3 length: 14; CDR3 protein: CASSQDWDRETQYF
V gene: TRBV19; CDR3 length: 14; CDR3 protein: CASSPRGGSETQYF
V gene: TRBV24-1; CDR3 length: 19; CDR3 protein: CATSAPPGKAPRSYNEQFF
V gene: TRBV28; CDR3 length: 16; CDR3 protein: CASSLPLGGGNTEAFF
V gene: TRBV5-1; CDR3 length: 13; CDR3 protein: CASSYRDSYEQYF
V gene: TRBV19; CDR3 length: 15; CDR3 protein: CASSPRDRGSDTQYF
V gene: TRBV20-1; CDR3 length: 16; CDR3 protein: CSASPLERSSYNEQFF
V gene: TRBV15; CDR3 length: 14; CDR3 protein: CATSRVPMRYGYTF
V gene: TRBV28; CDR3 length: 17; CDR3 protein: CASNFNPRDRENYGYTF
V gene: TRBV28; CDR3 length: 15; CDR3 protein: CASSRGGLAKNIQYF
V gene: TRBV6-5; CDR3 length: 16; CDR3 protein: CASSYLDPDSGNTIYF
V gene: TRBV3-1/TRBV3-2; CDR3 length: 17; CDR3 protein: CASSQRGTSSNTGELFF
V gene: TRBV24-1; CDR3 length: 15; CDR3 protein: CATSSSGGAFSEQFF
V gene: TRBV7-3; CDR3 length: 16; CDR3 protein: CASSPPRDSGANVLTF
V gene: TRBV4-3; CDR3 length: 16; CDR3 protein: CASSQALAGGSYEQYF
V gene: TRBV12-3/TRBV12-4; CDR3 length: 13; CDR3 protein: CASSFAGFQPQHF
V gene: TRBV9; CDR3 length: 15; CDR3 protein: CASSVGDSGTYEQYF
V gene: TRBV2; CDR3 length: 15; CDR3 protein: CASRMQGFVSGELFF
V gene: TRBV7-6; CDR3 length: 16; CDR3 protein: CASSGRTGGKSGELFF
V gene: TRBV18; CDR3 length: 15; CDR3 protein: CASSLGTGSNSPLHF
V gene: TRBV4-3; CDR3 length: 16; CDR3 protein: CASSQDLRVPNTEAFF
V gene: TRBV11-2; CDR3 length: 16; CDR3 protein: CASSFRGQGANSPLHF
V gene: TRBV7-3; CDR3 length: 15; CDR3 protein: CASSPQGSAGDTQYF
V gene: TRBV9; CDR3 length: 14; CDR3 protein: CASSVTGASTEAFF
V gene: TRBV14; CDR3 length: 12; CDR3 protein: CASSQGGSAQYF
V gene: TRBV6-2/TRBV6-3; CDR3 length: 13; CDR3 protein: CASSTRQDSPLHF
V gene: TRBV18; CDR3 length: 14; CDR3 protein: CASSRTRGSYEQYF
V gene: TRBV9; CDR3 length: 13; CDR3 protein: CASSGGVNYGYTF
V gene: TRBV19; CDR3 length: 14; CDR3 protein: CASSIGRQPSPQHF
V gene: TRBV27; CDR3 length: 13; CDR3 protein: CASSLAQRREQFF
V gene: TRBV7-9; CDR3 length: 13; CDR3 protein: CASSLEPQETQYF
V gene: TRBV7-2; CDR3 length: 16; CDR3 protein: CASSLRLAGDKDTQYF
V gene: TRBV4-1; CDR3 length: 18; CDR3 protein: CASSQGGLDGVNTGELFF
V gene: TRBV30; CDR3 length: 17; CDR3 protein: CAWSRLAGGSSYNEQFF
V gene: TRBV3-1/TRBV3-2; CDR3 length: 12; CDR3 protein: CASSPDTYEQYF
V gene: TRBV9; CDR3 length: 15; CDR3 protein: CASSVSGTAWYEQYF
V gene: TRBV3-1/TRBV3-2; CDR3 length: 13; CDR3 protein: CASSQGQVKAQHF
V gene: TRBV4-3; CDR3 length: 17; CDR3 protein: CASSPRGQSTLQETQYF
V gene: TRBV18; CDR3 length: 13; CDR3 protein: CASSPSGQTEAFF
V gene: TRBV19; CDR3 length: 14; CDR3 protein: CASIRTGFNQPQHF
V gene: TRBV6-5; CDR3 length: 15; CDR3 protein: CASRGTSGGSDTQYF
V gene: TRBV6-1; CDR3 length: 14; CDR3 protein: CASSDQPLESPLHF
V gene: TRBV29-1; CDR3 length: 13; CDR3 protein: CSVAQGRGTEAFF
V gene: TRBV7-9; CDR3 length: 15; CDR3 protein: CASSLGGGYNSPLHF
V gene: TRBV29-1; CDR3 length: 15; CDR3 protein: CSVEVGRGANYGYTF
V gene: TRBV29-1; CDR3 length: 11; CDR3 protein: CSVSIGQKAFF